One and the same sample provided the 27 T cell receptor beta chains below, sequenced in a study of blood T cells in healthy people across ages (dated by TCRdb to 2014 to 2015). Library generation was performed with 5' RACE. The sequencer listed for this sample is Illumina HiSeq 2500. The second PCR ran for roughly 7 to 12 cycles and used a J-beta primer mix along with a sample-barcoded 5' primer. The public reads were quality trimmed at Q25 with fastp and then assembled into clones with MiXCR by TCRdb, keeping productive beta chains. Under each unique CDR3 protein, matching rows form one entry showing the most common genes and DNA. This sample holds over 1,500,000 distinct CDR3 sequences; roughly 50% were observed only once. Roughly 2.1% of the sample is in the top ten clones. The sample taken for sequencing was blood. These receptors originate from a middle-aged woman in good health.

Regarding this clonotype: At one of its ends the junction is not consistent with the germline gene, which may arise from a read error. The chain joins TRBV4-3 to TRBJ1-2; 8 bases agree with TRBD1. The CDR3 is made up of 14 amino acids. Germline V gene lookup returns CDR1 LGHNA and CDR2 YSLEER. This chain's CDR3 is CASSSDRVDYGYTF. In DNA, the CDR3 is TGTGCCAGCAGCTCGGACAGGGTGGACTATGGCTACACCTTC.

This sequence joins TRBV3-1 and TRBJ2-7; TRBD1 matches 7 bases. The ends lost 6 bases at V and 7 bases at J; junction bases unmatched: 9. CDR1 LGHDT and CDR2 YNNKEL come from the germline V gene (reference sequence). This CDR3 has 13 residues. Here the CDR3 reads CASRQQGFNEQYF. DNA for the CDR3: TGTGCCAGCAGGCAACAGGGGTTCAATGAGCAGTACTTC.

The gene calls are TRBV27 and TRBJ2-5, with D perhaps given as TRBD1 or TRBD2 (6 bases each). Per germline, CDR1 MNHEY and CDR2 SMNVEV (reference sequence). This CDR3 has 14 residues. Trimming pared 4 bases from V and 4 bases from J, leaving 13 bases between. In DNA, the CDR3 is TGTGCCAGCAGTTCCGAGGGGGGTGGAGAGACCCAGTACTTC. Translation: CASSSEGGGETQYF.

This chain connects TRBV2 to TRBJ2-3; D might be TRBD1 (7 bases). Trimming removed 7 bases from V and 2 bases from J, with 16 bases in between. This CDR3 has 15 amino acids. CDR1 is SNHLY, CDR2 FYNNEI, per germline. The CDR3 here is CASIETGRYTDTQYF. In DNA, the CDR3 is TGTGCCAGCATTGAGACAGGGAGGTACACAGATACGCAGTATTTT.

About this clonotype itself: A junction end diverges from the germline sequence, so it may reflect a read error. The CDR3 DNA sequence: TGTACCAGCAGCTTTGGGACGGAGAGCTCCTACGAGCAGTACTTC. Translation: CTSSFGTESSYEQYF. This rearrangement joins TRBV7-9 to TRBJ2-7; D may correspond to TRBD1 or TRBD2 (5 bases each). The CDR3 is made up of 15 amino acids. CDR1 and CDR2 from the germline V gene are SEHNR and FQNEAQ (reference sequence).

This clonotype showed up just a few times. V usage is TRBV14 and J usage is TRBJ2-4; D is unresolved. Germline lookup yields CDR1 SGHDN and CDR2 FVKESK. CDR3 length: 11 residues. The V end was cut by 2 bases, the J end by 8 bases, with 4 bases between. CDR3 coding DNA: TGTGCCAGCAGCCAAACAGACATTCAGTACTTC. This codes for CASSQTDIQYF.

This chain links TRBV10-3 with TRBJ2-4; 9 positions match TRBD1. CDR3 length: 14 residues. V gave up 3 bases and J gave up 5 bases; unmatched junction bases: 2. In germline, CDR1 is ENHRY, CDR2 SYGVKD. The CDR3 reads CAISETGGENIQYF. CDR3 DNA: TGTGCCATCAGTGAAACAGGGGGCGAAAACATTCAGTACTTC.

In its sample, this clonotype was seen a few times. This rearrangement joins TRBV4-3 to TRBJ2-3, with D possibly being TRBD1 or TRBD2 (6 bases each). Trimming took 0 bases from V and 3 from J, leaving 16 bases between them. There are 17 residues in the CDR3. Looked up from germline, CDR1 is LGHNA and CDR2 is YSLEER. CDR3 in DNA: TGCGCCAGCAGCCAAGACACGGGGGCCAGGTTAACAGATACGCAGTATTTT. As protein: CASSQDTGARLTDTQYF.

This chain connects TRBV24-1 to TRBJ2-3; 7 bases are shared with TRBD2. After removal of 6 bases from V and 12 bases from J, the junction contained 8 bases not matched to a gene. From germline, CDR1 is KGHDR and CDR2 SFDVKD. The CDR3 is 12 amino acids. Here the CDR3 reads CATSLVGTIQYF. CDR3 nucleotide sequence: TGTGCCACCAGTTTGGTGGGGACTATTCAGTATTTT.

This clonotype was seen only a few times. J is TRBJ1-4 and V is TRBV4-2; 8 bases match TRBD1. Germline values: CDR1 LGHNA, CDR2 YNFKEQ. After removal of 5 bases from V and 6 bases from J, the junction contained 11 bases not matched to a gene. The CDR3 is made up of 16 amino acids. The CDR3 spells CASSTDKGQEYEKLFF. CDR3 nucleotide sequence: TGTGCCAGCAGCACTGATAAGGGACAGGAATATGAAAAACTGTTTTTT.

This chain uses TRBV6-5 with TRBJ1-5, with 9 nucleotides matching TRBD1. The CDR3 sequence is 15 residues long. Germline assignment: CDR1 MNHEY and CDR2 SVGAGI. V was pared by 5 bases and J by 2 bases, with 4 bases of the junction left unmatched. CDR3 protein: CASSKQGAGNQPQHF. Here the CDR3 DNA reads TGTGCCAGCAGTAAACAGGGGGCGGGCAATCAGCCCCAGCATTTT.

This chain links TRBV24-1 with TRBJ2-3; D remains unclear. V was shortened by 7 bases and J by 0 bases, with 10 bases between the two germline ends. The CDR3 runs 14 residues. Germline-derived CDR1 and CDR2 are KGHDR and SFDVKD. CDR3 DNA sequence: TGTGCCACCAGGACAAGTACTAGCACAGATACGCAGTATTTT. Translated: CATRTSTSTDTQYF.

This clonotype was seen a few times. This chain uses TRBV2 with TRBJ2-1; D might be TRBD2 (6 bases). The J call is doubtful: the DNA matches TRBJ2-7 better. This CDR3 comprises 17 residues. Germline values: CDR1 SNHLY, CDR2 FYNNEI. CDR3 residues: CASSESVVAGNTYEQYF. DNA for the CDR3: TGTGCCAGCAGTGAATCGGTGGTGGCGGGGAACACCTACGAGCAGTACTTC.

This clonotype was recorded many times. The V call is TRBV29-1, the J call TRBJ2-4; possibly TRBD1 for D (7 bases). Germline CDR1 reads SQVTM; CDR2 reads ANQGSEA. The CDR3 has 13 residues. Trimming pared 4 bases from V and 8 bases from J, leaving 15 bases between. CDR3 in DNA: TGCAGCGTTGGGGCAGGGGGGATGGACATTCAGTACTTC. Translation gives CSVGAGGMDIQYF.

CDR3 region: CASSQGGQGGYQPQHF. In DNA, the CDR3 is TGCGCCAGCAGCCAAGGGGGACAGGGAGGGTATCAGCCCCAGCATTTT. The chain recombines TRBV4-1 with TRBJ1-5; the match to TRBD1 covers 9 bases. Germline CDR1 and CDR2: MGHRA and YSYEKL. The CDR3 is 16 amino acids. V dropped 1 base and J dropped 5; count of bases not matched to a gene: 6.

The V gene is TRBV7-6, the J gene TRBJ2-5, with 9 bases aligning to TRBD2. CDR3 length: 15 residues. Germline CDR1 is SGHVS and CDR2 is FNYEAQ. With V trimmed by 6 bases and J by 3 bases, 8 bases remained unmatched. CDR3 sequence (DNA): TGTGCCAGCAGACGCGGGGCTAGCGGGGAAGAGACCCAGTACTTC. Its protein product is CASRRGASGEETQYF.

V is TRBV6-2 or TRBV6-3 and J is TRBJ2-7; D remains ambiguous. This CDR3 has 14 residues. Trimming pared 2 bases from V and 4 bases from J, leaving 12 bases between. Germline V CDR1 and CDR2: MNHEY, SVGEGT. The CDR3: CASSYVVTRYEQYF. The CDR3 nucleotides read TGTGCCAGCAGTTACGTGGTAACTCGATACGAGCAGTACTTC.

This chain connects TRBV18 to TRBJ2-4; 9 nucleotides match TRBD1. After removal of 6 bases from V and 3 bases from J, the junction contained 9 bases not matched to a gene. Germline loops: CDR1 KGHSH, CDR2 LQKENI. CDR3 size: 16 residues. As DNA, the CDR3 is TGTGCCAGCTCCCAAACAGGGGGCGCCGTCAAAAACATTCAGTACTTC. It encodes CASSQTGGAVKNIQYF.

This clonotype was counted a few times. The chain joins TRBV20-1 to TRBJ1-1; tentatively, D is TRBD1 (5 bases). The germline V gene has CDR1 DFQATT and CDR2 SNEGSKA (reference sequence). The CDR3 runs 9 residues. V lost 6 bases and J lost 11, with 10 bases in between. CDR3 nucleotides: TGCAGTGCCGGGGACGCGGCTTTCTTT. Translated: CSAGDAAFF.

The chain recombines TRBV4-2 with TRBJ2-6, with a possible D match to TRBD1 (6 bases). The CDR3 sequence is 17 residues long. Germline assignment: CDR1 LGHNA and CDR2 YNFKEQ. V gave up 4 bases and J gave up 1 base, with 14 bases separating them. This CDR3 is CASSLLTGPSGANVLTF. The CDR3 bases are TGTGCCAGCAGCCTACTAACAGGGCCTTCTGGGGCCAACGTCCTGACTTTC.

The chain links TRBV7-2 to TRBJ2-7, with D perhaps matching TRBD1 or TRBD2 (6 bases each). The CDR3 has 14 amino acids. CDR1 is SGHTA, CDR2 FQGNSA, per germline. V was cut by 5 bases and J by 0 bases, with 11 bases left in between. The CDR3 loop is CASSNGGASYEQYF. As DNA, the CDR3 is TGTGCCAGCAGCAACGGGGGCGCCTCCTACGAGCAGTACTTC.

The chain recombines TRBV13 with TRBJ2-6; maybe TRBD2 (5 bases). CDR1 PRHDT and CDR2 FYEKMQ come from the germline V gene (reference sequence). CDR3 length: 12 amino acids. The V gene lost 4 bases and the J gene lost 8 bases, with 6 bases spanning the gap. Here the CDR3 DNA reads TGTGCCAGCAGCTCCGGGACCAACGTCCTGACTTTC. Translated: CASSSGTNVLTF.

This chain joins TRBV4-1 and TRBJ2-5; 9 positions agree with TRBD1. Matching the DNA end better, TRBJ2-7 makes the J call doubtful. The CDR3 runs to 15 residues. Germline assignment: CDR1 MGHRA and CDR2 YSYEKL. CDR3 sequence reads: CASSQEGTGFGEQYF. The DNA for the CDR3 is TGCGCCAGCAGCCAAGAGGGGACAGGGTTTGGCGAGCAGTACTTC.

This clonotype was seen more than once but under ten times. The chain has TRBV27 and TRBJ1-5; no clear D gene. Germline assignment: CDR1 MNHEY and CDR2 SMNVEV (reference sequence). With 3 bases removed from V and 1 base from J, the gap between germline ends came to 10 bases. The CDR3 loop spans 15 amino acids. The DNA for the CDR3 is TGTGCCAGCAGTTTCACAATGGGGAGCAATCAGCCCCAGCATTTT. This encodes CASSFTMGSNQPQHF.

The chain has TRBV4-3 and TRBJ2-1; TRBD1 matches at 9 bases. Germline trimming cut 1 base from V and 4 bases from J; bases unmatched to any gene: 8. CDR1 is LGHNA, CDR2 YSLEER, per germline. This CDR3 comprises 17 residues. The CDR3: CASSQGIPTGGYNEQFF. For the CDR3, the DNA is TGCGCCAGCAGCCAAGGGATCCCGACAGGGGGATACAATGAGCAGTTCTTC.

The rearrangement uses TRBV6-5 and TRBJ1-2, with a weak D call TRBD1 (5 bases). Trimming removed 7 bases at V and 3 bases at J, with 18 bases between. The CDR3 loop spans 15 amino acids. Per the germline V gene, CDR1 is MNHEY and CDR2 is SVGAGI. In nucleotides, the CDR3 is TGTGCCAGCACTCCCGGGGGAGGAGGTTACTATGGCTACACCTTC. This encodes CASTPGGGGYYGYTF.

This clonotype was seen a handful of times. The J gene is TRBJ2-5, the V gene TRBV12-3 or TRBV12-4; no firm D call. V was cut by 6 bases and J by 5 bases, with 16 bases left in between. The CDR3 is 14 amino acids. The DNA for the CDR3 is TGTGCCAGCAGCATTCGGGCTGGTGGGGAGACCCAGTACTTC. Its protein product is CASSIRAGGETQYF.